A single sample is the source of the 28 T cell receptor beta chains below, sequenced in a study of shared clonotypes between healthy human individuals. Sequencing was performed with immunoSEQ multiplex PCR; in TCRdb, only in-frame clones are kept and a portion is missing. The data show fewer than 600,000 clones, 60% to 85% seen once. The sample taken for sequencing was PBMCs. The receptors come from a woman aged 40 to 49 in good health. Some clones in this sample may be carry-over from other donors' samples.

This clone has a handful of counts. V gene TRBV27 combines with J gene TRBJ2-1; 13 positions match TRBD2. V trimming: 5 bases; J trimming: 6 bases; junction bases outside the gene matches: 7. Germline CDR1 reads MNHEY; CDR2 reads SMNVEV (reference sequence). The CDR3 is 16 amino acids. The CDR3 loop reads CASSPLAGGLSNEQFF. The CDR3, as DNA: TGTGCCAGCAGTCCACTAGCGGGAGGGCTGAGCAATGAGCAGTTCTTC.

This sequence joins TRBV6-5 and TRBJ2-5; D possibly corresponds to TRBD1 (6 bases). The assigned J gene may be wrong: the sequence end matches TRBJ2-7 better. Germline V CDR1 and CDR2: MNHEY, SVGAGI. This CDR3 is built from 15 residues. CDR3 protein: CASSYSFWGHYEQYF. The CDR3 region has the DNA TGTGCCAGCAGTTACTCGTTTTGGGGGCACTACGAGCAGTACTTC.

V gene TRBV6-1 combines with J gene TRBJ1-4; D not certain. The CDR3 runs 14 residues. Germline CDR1 and CDR2: MNHNS and SASEGT. V lost 4 bases and J 4 bases, leaving 10 bases between the germline ends. The CDR3 nucleotides are TGTGCCAGCAGTGTTTCAGGAAATAATGAAAAACTGTTTTTT. It specifies CASSVSGNNEKLFF.

This clone was found a few times. V is TRBV18 and J is TRBJ1-5; D is possibly TRBD1 (5 bases). V was clipped by 6 bases and J by 3 bases, with 12 bases between them. The germline V gene encodes CDR1 KGHSH and CDR2 LQKENI. The length of the CDR3 is 14 residues. CDR3 residues: CASSPDSPNQPQHF. CDR3 nucleotide sequence: TGTGCCAGCTCGCCCGACAGTCCCAATCAGCCCCAGCATTTT.

CDR3 bases: TGTGCCAGCAGCGTAGCAGGGGGGCTCACCGGGGAGCTGTTTTTT. Its protein is CASSVAGGLTGELFF. V and J are TRBV9 and TRBJ2-2; maybe TRBD1 (7 bases). Germline assignment: CDR1 SGDLS and CDR2 YYNGEE. V lost 0 bases, J lost 4 bases, and 10 bases lay in between. This CDR3 contains 15 residues.

The chain is built from TRBV11-2 and TRBJ2-5, with a weak D call TRBD2 (5 bases). V lost 3 bases, J lost 4 bases, and 12 bases lay in between. The length of the CDR3 is 14 residues. Germline lookup yields CDR1 SGHAT and CDR2 FQNNGV. Here the CDR3 reads CASSLGGSRETQYF. The DNA for the CDR3 is TGTGCCAGCAGCTTGGGTGGGAGTCGAGAGACCCAGTACTTC. Together with reference TRBV11-2 and TRBJ2-5, the CDR3 gives the full variable domain: EAGVAQSPRYKIIEKRQSVAFWCNPISGHATLYWYQQILGQGPKLLIQFQNNGVVDDSQLPKDRFSAERLKGVDSTLKIQPAKLEDSAVYLCASSLGGSRETQYFGPGTRLLVL.

In this sample, this clone turned up once. The chain couples TRBV28 to TRBJ1-2; 8 bases are shared with TRBD1. Trimming removed 6 bases from V and 7 bases from J; junction bases left unmatched: 16. Germline CDR1 and CDR2: MDHEN and SYDVKM. This CDR3 contains 16 residues. CDR3: CASSQDRGGNRRGYTF. DNA of the CDR3: TGTGCCAGCAGCCAAGACAGGGGAGGGAATAGACGTGGCTACACCTTC.

The chain combines TRBV30 with TRBJ1-4; TRBD1 might be the D (5 bases). Deletions cut 0 bases from V and 7 bases from J, with 15 bases between. CDR3 length equals 15 residues. Germline values: CDR1 GTSNPN, CDR2 SVGIG (reference sequence). CDR3 sequence: CAWSVIRAPVEKLFF. In nucleotides, the CDR3 is TGTGCCTGGAGTGTAATCAGGGCGCCTGTTGAAAAACTGTTTTTT.

The J gene is TRBJ2-1, the V gene TRBV28, with D possibly matching TRBD2 (6 bases). The V gene's germline CDR1 is MDHEN and CDR2 SYDVKM. V shed 4 bases and J shed 3 bases, with 10 bases lying between them. The CDR3 contains 14 residues. CDR3 loop: CASSYGTRYNEQFF. CDR3 nucleotides: TGTGCCAGCAGTTATGGGACTCGCTACAATGAGCAGTTCTTC. Filled out from reference TRBV28 and TRBJ2-1, the complete variable domain reads DVKVTQSSRYLVKRTGEKVFLECVQDMDHENMFWYRQDPGLGLRLIYFSYDVKMKEKGDIPEGYSVSREKKERFSLILESASTNQTSMYLCASSYGTRYNEQFFGPGTRLTVL.

For this clone: One end of the junction fails to match germline, which may point to a read error. This chain uses TRBV5-1 with TRBJ2-7; 7 bases agree with TRBD1. This CDR3 spans 13 amino acids. The germline V gene encodes CDR1 SGHRS and CDR2 YFSETQ. The CDR3 protein is CASSLDRLREQYF. The CDR3, as DNA: TGCGCCAGCAGTTTGGACAGGCTCAGAGAGCAGTACTTC.

This clone was found a few times. The chain has TRBV19 and TRBJ1-5; D not resolved. V lost 3 bases, J lost 6 bases, and 15 bases lay in between. Germline values: CDR1 LNHDA, CDR2 SQIVND (reference sequence). The CDR3 covers 15 residues. CDR3 protein: CASSISGLPGQPQHF. For the CDR3, the DNA is TGTGCCAGTAGTATTAGTGGGCTCCCCGGTCAGCCCCAGCATTTT.

The rearrangement links TRBV19 to TRBJ1-2; D is ambiguous. CDR3 length: 16 amino acids. Germline V gene sequence: CDR1 LNHDA, CDR2 SQIVND (reference sequence). The germline V and J ends were trimmed by 5 bases and 2 bases, with 18 bases remaining between them. CDR3 residues: CASSSWSASSNYGYTF. The CDR3 DNA follows: TGTGCCAGTAGTTCGTGGTCAGCATCCTCAAACTATGGCTACACCTTC.

The chain joins TRBV19 to TRBJ1-1; D might be TRBD1 (6 bases). The CDR3 runs 16 residues. Trimming removed 3 bases at V and 3 bases at J, with 17 bases between. CDR1 is LNHDA and CDR2 is SQIVND in the germline V gene (reference sequence). The CDR3 protein is CASSITRTAPDTEAFF. CDR3 bases: TGTGCCAGTAGTATTACCAGGACAGCGCCCGACACTGAAGCTTTCTTT.

CDR3 in amino acids: CASSLSLRGRRNTEAFF. The DNA of the CDR3 is TGTGCCAGCAGCTTATCTTTGCGGGGGCGGAGGAACACTGAAGCTTTCTTT. The chain recombines TRBV7-6 with TRBJ1-1, with D perhaps TRBD1 (6 bases). Trimming cost V 2 bases and J 1 base, with 17 bases left between them. Looked up from germline, CDR1 is SGHVS and CDR2 is FNYEAQ. CDR3 length: 17 residues.

The gene calls are TRBV27 and TRBJ2-7; D not certain. Germline-derived CDR1 and CDR2 are MNHEY and SMNVEV (reference sequence). The CDR3 extends over 13 amino acids. Trimming took 4 bases from V and 6 from J, leaving 13 bases between them. CDR3 in amino acids: CASSSSTAPEQYF. The CDR3 bases are TGTGCCAGCAGTTCTTCAACAGCACCCGAGCAGTACTTC.

This sequence joins TRBV7-2 and TRBJ2-7; D is ambiguous. The CDR3 covers 14 residues. Germline CDR1 reads SGHTA; CDR2 reads FQGNSA. V was pared by 3 bases and J by 6 bases, with 15 bases between. DNA for the CDR3: TGTGCCAGCAGCTTTAATTCCGCCGGGCGCGAGCAGTACTTC. Its translation is CASSFNSAGREQYF.

The V gene is TRBV2, the J gene TRBJ1-5; D not resolved. This CDR3 is 15 amino acids long. From germline, CDR1 is SNHLY and CDR2 FYNNEI. V was clipped by 3 bases and J by 2 bases, with 11 bases between them. The CDR3 bases are TGTGCCAGCAGTGATTTTAACATGGGCAATCAGCCCCAGCATTTT. Protein product: CASSDFNMGNQPQHF.

The chain joins TRBV28 to TRBJ2-7; D gene ambiguous. V was shortened by 3 bases and J by 0 bases, with 12 bases between the two germline ends. The V gene's germline CDR1 is MDHEN and CDR2 SYDVKM. CDR3 size: 15 residues. This chain's CDR3 is CASSLLGTSSYEQYF. The CDR3 DNA follows: TGTGCCAGCAGTTTGCTGGGAACGTCCTCCTACGAGCAGTACTTC. Filled out from reference TRBV28 and TRBJ2-7, the complete variable domain reads DVKVTQSSRYLVKRTGEKVFLECVQDMDHENMFWYRQDPGLGLRLIYFSYDVKMKEKGDIPEGYSVSREKKERFSLILESASTNQTSMYLCASSLLGTSSYEQYFGPGTRLTVT.

The chain is built from TRBV29-1 and TRBJ2-2; TRBD2 matches 10 bases. Trimming cost V 5 bases and J 5 bases; bases outside gene matches: 2. The CDR3 has 13 residues. Germline CDR1 is SQVTM and CDR2 is ANQGSEA. The CDR3, as DNA: TGCAGCGTTAGCGGGAGGGAGACCGGGGAGCTGTTTTTT. Translated, it gives CSVSGRETGELFF.

The chain joins TRBV7-6 to TRBJ2-3, with 8 bases aligning to TRBD1. Germline CDR1 SGHVS, CDR2 FNYEAQ. The CDR3 contains 16 residues. V lost 0 bases, J lost 4 bases, and 6 bases stayed unmatched. CDR3 in DNA: TGTGCCAGCAGCTTAGCGGCCGGGACAGGTCCAGATACGCAGTATTTT. The encoded protein is CASSLAAGTGPDTQYF.

The chain couples TRBV5-1 to TRBJ2-1, with D perhaps given as TRBD1 or TRBD2 (5 bases each). Per the germline V gene, CDR1 is SGHRS and CDR2 is YFSETQ. The CDR3 loop spans 13 amino acids. Trimming cost V 0 bases and J 9 bases, with 10 bases left between them. This CDR3 is CASSLAWGTEQFF. CDR3 DNA sequence: TGCGCCAGCAGCTTGGCCTGGGGGACTGAGCAGTTCTTC. Variable domain in full (rest from reference TRBV5-1 and TRBJ2-1): KAGVTQTPRYLIKTRGQQVTLSCSPISGHRSVSWYQQTPGQGLQFLFEYFSETQRNKGNFPGRFSGRQFSNSRSEMNVSTLELGDSALYLCASSLAWGTEQFFGPGTRLTVL.

The V gene is TRBV27, the J gene TRBJ1-5, with 11 bases fitting TRBD1. The length of the CDR3 is 16 residues. V lost 3 bases and J lost 5; bases outside the gene matches: 6. The germline CDR1 and CDR2 sequences are MNHEY and SMNVEV (reference sequence). CDR3 DNA sequence: TGTGCCAGCAGTTTGTCTAGGACAGGGGGCGATCAGCCCCAGCATTTT. Its translation: CASSLSRTGGDQPQHF.

The chain has TRBV4-2 and TRBJ2-1; D is ambiguous. This CDR3 contains 14 residues. Germline V gives CDR1 LGHNA, CDR2 YNFKEQ. V dropped 1 base and J dropped 6 bases, with 10 bases sitting between them. DNA for the CDR3: TGTGCCAGCAGCCAAGCCCTGACGGGCAATGAGCAGTTCTTC. Protein sequence: CASSQALTGNEQFF.

This clone was seen repeatedly, ten times or more. The chain carries TRBV11-1 and TRBJ2-6, with D tentatively TRBD1 (5 bases). The length of the CDR3 is 16 residues. The V gene lost 5 bases and the J gene lost 0 bases, with 11 bases spanning the gap. The V gene's germline CDR1 is SGHAT and CDR2 FQDESV (reference sequence). Here the CDR3 reads CASSATGSSGANVLTF. The CDR3 DNA follows: TGTGCCAGCAGCGCAACAGGTAGCTCTGGGGCCAACGTCCTGACTTTC.

On this clone itself: This sample also contains other DNA sequences that code for the same CDR3. The rearrangement links TRBV15 to TRBJ1-3; the match to TRBD1 covers 8 bases. V lost 0 bases, J lost 4 bases, and 2 bases stayed unmatched. Germline assignment: CDR1 LNHNV and CDR2 YYDKDF (reference sequence). The CDR3 is made up of 15 amino acids. CDR3 DNA sequence: TGTGCCACCAGCAGAGACAGGGGGCAAGGAAACACCATATATTTT. Its translation: CATSRDRGQGNTIYF.

Only a few counts were recorded for this clone. The chain uses TRBV28 and TRBJ1-2; 10 bases align to TRBD1. The CDR3 length is 17 residues. The trim removed 2 bases at V and 0 bases at J, leaving 6 bases unmatched. Per germline, CDR1 MDHEN and CDR2 SYDVKM. CDR3 sequence reads: CASSLPGQGEPNYGYTF. In nucleotides, the CDR3 is TGTGCCAGCAGTTTACCCGGACAGGGGGAACCTAACTATGGCTACACCTTC.

This clone was observed a handful of times. The gene calls are TRBV6-4 and TRBJ2-6, with a tentative D call TRBD1 (6 bases). CDR3 length: 15 residues. Germline V gene sequence: CDR1 MRHNA, CDR2 SNTAGT. V was cut by 5 bases and J by 0 bases, with 8 bases left in between. Written as DNA, the CDR3 is TGTGCCAGCAGTTCACAGGGCTCTGGGGCCAACGTCCTGACTTTC. It yields the protein CASSSQGSGANVLTF.

The rearrangement uses TRBV15 and TRBJ2-7, with D possibly TRBD2 on 5 matching bases. Germline V gives CDR1 LNHNV, CDR2 YYDKDF (reference sequence). V dropped 0 bases and J dropped 7 bases, with 16 bases sitting between them. This CDR3 has 15 residues. The CDR3 sequence: CATSRDPAGSWEQYF. The CDR3 DNA follows: TGTGCCACCAGCAGAGATCCGGCGGGTTCTTGGGAGCAGTACTTC.